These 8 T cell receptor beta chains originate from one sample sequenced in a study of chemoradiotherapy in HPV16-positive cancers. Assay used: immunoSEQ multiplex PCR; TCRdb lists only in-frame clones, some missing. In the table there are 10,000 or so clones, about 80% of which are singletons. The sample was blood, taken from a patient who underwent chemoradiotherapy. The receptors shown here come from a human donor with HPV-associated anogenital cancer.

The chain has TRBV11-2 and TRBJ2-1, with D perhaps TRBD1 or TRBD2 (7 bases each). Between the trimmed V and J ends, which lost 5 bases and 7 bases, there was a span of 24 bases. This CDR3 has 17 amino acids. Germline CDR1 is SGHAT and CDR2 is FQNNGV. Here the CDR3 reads CASSPGAGRGRGNEQFF. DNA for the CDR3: TGTGCCAGCAGCCCCGGAGCAGGGAGGGGGCGCGGGAATGAGCAGTTCTTC.

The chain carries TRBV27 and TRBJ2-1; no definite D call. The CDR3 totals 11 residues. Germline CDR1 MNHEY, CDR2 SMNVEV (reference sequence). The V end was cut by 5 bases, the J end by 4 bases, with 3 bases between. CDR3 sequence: CASSLYNEQFF. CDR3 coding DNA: TGTGCCAGCAGTCTTTACAATGAGCAGTTCTTC.

CDR3 coding DNA: TGTGCCAGCAGCGTAAGGGACAGCAGCTCCTACGAGCAGTACTTC. This translates into CASSVRDSSSYEQYF. This chain links TRBV9 with TRBJ2-7; TRBD1 matches 7 bases. The V gene's germline CDR1 is SGDLS and CDR2 YYNGEE. The CDR3 spans 15 residues. Trimming at V came to 1 base and at J to 0 bases, leaving 4 bases not matched to a gene.

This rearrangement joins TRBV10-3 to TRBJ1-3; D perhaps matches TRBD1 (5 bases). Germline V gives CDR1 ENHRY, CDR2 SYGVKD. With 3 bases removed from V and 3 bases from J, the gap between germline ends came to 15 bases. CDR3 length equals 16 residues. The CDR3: CAISDSVGRDGNTIYF. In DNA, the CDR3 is TGTGCCATCAGTGATTCGGTCGGCAGGGATGGAAACACCATATATTTT.

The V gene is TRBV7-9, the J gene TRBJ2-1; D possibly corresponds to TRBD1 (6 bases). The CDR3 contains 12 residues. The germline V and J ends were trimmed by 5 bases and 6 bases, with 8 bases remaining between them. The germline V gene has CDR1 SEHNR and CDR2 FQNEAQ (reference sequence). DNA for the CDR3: TGTGCCAGCAGCGAACAGGGCAATGAGCAGTTCTTC. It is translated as CASSEQGNEQFF. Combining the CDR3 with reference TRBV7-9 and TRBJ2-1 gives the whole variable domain DTGVSQNPRHKITKRGQNVTFRCDPISEHNRLYWYRQTLGQGPEFLTYFQNEAQLEKSRLLSDRFSAERPKGSFSTLEIQRTEQGDSAMYLCASSEQGNEQFFGPGTRLTVL.

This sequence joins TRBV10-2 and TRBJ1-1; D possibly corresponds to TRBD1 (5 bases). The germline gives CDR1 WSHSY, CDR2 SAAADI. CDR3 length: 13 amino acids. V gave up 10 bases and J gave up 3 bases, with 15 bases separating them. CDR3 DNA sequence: TGCGCCACCCTTAAAGCCAGGGACACTGAAGCTTTCTTT. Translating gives CATLKARDTEAFF.

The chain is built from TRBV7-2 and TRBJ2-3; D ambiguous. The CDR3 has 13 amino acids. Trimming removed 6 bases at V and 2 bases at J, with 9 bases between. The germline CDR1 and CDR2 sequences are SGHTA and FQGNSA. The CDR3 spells CASSMKHTDTQYF. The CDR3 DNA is TGTGCCAGCAGTATGAAACACACAGATACGCAGTATTTT.

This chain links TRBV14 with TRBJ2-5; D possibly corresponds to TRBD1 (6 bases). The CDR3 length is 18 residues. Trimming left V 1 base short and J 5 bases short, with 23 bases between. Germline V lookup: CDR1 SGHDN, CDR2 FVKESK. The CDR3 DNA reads TGTGCCAGCAGCCAAGGGGCCTGGGGCCCGACGAGGGGGGAGACCCAGTACTTC. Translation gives CASSQGAWGPTRGETQYF.